The source of this T cell receptor (beta chain) is a study of cytomegalovirus exposure and HLA in healthy donors. Regarding this clone: Its antigen is not known.

Trimming left V 2 bases short and J 3 bases short, with 8 bases between. Germline V gene sequence: CDR1 MNHEY, CDR2 SMNVEV (reference sequence). The CDR3 spans 13 residues. Study-level points and caveats: A few V segments could not be told apart, such as TRBV6-2 and TRBV6-3, and were left out. Later analysis reportedly placed an Asian-associated ancestry cluster below the roughly 630-donor mean in N-insertions. The study had only CMV serostatus as immune exposure information.

PCR used 60 Vbeta primers and 13 Jbeta primers. Sequencing used immunoSEQ multiplex PCR; TCRdb keeps in-frame clones, though not all of them. This table holds roughly 150,000 clones, about 88% found once. Sequenced sample: PBMCs. V and J are TRBV27 and TRBJ2-7, with a weak D call TRBD1 (6 bases). The TCR sequence derives from a young man in good health and CMV-seropositive. The CDR3: CASSLIQGYEQYV. The CDR3 nucleotides are TGTGCCAGCAGTTTAATACAGGGCTACGAGCAGTACGTC.